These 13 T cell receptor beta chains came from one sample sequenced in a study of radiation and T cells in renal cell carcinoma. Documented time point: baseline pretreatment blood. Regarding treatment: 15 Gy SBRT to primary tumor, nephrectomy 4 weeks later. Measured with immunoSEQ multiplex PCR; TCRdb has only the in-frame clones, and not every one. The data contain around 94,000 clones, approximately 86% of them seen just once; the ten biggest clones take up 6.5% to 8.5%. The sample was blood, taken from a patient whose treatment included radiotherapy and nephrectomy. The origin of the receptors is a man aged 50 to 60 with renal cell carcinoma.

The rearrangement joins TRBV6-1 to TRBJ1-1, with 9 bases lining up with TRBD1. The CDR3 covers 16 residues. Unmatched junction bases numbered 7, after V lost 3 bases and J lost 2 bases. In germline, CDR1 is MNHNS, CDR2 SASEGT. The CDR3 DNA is TGTGCCAGCAGTGATAGCTTGACAGGGGGAAACACTGAAGCTTTCTTT. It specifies CASSDSLTGGNTEAFF.

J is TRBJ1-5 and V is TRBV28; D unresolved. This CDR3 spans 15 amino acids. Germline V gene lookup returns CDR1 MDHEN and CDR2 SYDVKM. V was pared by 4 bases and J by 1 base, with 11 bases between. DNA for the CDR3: TGTGCCAGCAGTTCGGGCTTCTGGAGCAATCAGCCCCAGCATTTT. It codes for CASSSGFWSNQPQHF.

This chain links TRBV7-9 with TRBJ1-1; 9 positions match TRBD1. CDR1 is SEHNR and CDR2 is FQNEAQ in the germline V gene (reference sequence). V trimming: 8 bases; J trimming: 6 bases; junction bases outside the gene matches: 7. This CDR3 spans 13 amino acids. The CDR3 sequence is CASGWTGEAEAFF. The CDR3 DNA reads TGTGCCAGCGGATGGACAGGGGAGGCTGAAGCTTTCTTT.

The CDR3 loop is CASSEAGVFYEQYF. Written as DNA, the CDR3 is TGTGCCAGCAGTGAAGCGGGAGTGTTCTACGAGCAGTACTTC. The rearrangement links TRBV2 to TRBJ2-7; maybe TRBD2 (5 bases). From germline, CDR1 is SNHLY and CDR2 FYNNEI. Trimming shortened V by 0 bases and J by 3 bases, and 9 bases separated the two germline ends. CDR3 length: 14 amino acids.

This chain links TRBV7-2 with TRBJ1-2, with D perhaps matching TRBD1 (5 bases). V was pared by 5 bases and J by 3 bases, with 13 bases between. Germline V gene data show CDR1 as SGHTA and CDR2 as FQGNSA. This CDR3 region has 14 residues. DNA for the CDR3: TGTGCCAGCAGCCCAACCGGGACCGACTATGGCTACACCTTC. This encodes CASSPTGTDYGYTF. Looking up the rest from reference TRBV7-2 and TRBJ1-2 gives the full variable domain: GAGVSQSPSNKVTEKGKDVELRCDPISGHTALYWYRQSLGQGLEFLIYFQGNSAPDKSGLPSDRFSAERTGGSVSTLTIQRTQQEDSAVYLCASSPTGTDYGYTFGSGTRLTVV.

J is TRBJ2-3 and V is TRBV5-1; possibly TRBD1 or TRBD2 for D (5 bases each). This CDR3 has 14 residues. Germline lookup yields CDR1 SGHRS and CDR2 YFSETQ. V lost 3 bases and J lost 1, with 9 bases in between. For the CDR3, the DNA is TGCGCCAGCAGCTCTGGGGACGGCACAGATACGCAGTATTTT. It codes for CASSSGDGTDTQYF.

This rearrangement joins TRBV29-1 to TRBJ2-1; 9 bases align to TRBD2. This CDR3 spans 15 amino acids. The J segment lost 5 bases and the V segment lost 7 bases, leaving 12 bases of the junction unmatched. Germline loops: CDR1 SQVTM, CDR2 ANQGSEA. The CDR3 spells CSASSGTSTNNEQFF. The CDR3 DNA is TGCAGCGCGTCATCCGGGACTAGCACTAACAATGAGCAGTTCTTC.

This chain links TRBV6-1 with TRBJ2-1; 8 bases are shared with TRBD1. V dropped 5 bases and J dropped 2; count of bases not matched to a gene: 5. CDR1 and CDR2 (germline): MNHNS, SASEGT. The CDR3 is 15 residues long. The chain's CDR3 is CASSPGTGPYNEQFF. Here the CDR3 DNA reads TGTGCCAGCAGTCCAGGGACAGGCCCCTACAATGAGCAGTTCTTC.

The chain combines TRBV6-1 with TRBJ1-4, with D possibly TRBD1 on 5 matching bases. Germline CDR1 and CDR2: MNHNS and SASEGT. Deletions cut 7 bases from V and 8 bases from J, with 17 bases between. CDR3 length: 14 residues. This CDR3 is CASTGGWGEEKLFF. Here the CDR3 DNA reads TGTGCCAGCACCGGAGGGTGGGGGGAAGAAAAACTGTTTTTT.

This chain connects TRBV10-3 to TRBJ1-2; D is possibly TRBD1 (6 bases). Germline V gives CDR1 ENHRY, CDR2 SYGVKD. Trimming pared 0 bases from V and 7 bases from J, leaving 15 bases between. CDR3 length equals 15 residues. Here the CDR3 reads CAISESRGTVGGYTF. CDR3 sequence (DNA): TGTGCCATCAGTGAGTCGAGGGGGACGGTGGGTGGCTACACCTTC.

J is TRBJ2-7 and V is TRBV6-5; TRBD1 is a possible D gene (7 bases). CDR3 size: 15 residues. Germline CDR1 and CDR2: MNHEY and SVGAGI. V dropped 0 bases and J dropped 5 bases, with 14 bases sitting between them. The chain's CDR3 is CASSYSSSGGHEQYF. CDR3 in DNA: TGTGCCAGCAGTTACTCATCGTCAGGGGGGCACGAGCAGTACTTC.

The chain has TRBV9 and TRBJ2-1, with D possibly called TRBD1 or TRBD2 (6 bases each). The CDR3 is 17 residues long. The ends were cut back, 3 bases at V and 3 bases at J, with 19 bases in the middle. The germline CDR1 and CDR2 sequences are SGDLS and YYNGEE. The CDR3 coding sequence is TGTGCCAGCAGCGGTCGGAAGGAGGGACAAGACTACAATGAGCAGTTCTTC. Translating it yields CASSGRKEGQDYNEQFF.

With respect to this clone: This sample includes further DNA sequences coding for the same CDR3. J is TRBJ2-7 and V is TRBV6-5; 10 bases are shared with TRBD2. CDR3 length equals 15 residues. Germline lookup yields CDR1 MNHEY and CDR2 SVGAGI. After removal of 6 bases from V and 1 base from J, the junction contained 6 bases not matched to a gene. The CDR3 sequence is CASSRTSGSSYEQYF. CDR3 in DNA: TGTGCCAGCAGCCGGACTAGCGGAAGTTCCTACGAGCAGTACTTC.